The T cell receptor beta chain described here comes from a study of cytomegalovirus exposure and HLA in healthy donors. Whole-study findings and limits: The classifier, whose performance was assessed in both the original and validation cohorts, reportedly diagnosed cytomegalovirus status with high specificity and sensitivity.

CDR3 length: 16 residues. The V gene's germline CDR1 is SGHRS and CDR2 YFSETQ. V gave up 1 base and J gave up 11 bases, with 19 bases separating them. PCR employed 60 Vbeta and 13 Jbeta primers. Measured with immunoSEQ multiplex PCR; TCRdb has only the in-frame clones, and not every one. The table has 100,000 to 120,000 clones, 60% to 80% seen once. Of note for this clone: Its target is unknown.

The material sequenced was PBMCs. V gene TRBV5-1 combines with J gene TRBJ1-6; the D is unclear. The TCR was taken from a woman in her 30s in good health and CMV-seropositive. The CDR3 is CASSLSSSGLSPPLHF. Here the CDR3 DNA reads TGCGCCAGCAGCTTGTCGTCGTCCGGGTTGTCCCCACCCCTCCACTTT.